This T cell receptor (beta chain) originates from a study of blood T cell repertoires in COVID-19. V lost 11 bases, J lost 2 bases, and 7 bases stayed unmatched. From germline, CDR1 is MGHDK and CDR2 SYGVNS. This CDR3 region has 13 residues. The data were produced by immunoSEQ multiplex PCR, yet TCRdb's version contains in-frame clones alone and is incomplete. The sample includes about 250,000 clones, about 88% of them seen just once. The rearrangement joins TRBV25-1 to TRBJ2-7, with 9 bases aligning to TRBD1. This sequence originates from a woman aged 50 to 60 who had recovered from COVID-19. Sample: PBMCs or T cells enriched from blood (not recorded which). CDR3 protein: CACGDRDTYEQYF. The DNA of the CDR3 is TGTGCCTGCGGGGACAGGGACACCTACGAGCAGTACTTC.